The 7 T cell receptor beta chains listed next were all sequenced from one sample in a study of shared clonotypes between healthy human individuals. This table comes from immunoSEQ multiplex PCR, and its TCRdb copy is limited to in-frame clones, with some not included. Seen here are around 2,000,000 clones, about 94% observed once, and the top ten hold 1.2%. Naive CD8 isolation took CD45RO-negative cells positively selected for CCR7 and excluded terminally differentiated effector memory CD45RA+ cells. The sample consisted of naive CD8+ T cells sorted from blood. These receptors all stem from a man in his late teens or twenties in good health.

With respect to this clone: In the same sample, other DNA sequences code for this CDR3. The chain uses TRBV7-9 and TRBJ1-1, with no clear D. The V end was cut by 2 bases, the J end by 1 base, with 5 bases between. Germline CDR1 reads SEHNR; CDR2 reads FQNEAQ (reference sequence). The CDR3 contains 13 residues. CDR3 residues: CASSLSENTEAFF. The CDR3 DNA is TGTGCCAGCAGCTTATCGGAGAACACTGAAGCTTTCTTT.

This clone was detected only once. Within the sample, other DNA sequences also encode this same CDR3. The gene calls are TRBV4-3 and TRBJ1-4, with D perhaps matching TRBD1 (6 bases). The CDR3 runs to 15 residues. Trimming removed 4 bases from V and 5 bases from J, with 14 bases in between. Germline V gene lookup returns CDR1 LGHNA and CDR2 YSLEER. CDR3 region: CASSRLTGGNEKLFF. CDR3 nucleotides: TGCGCCAGCAGCCGTTTGACAGGCGGGAATGAAAAACTGTTTTTT.

This clone was observed a few times. This chain joins TRBV30 and TRBJ1-1; D gene unclear. Trimming removed 0 bases at V and 3 bases at J, with 8 bases between. This CDR3 comprises 13 residues. The V gene's germline CDR1 is GTSNPN and CDR2 SVGIG (reference sequence). In nucleotides, the CDR3 is TGTGCCTGGAGTGTAGAGGATTACACTGAAGCTTTCTTT. This encodes CAWSVEDYTEAFF.

The chain uses TRBV10-3 and TRBJ2-7, with 11 bases fitting TRBD2. The ends lost 2 bases at V and 7 bases at J; junction bases unmatched: 10. Germline V gene data show CDR1 as ENHRY and CDR2 as SYGVKD. This CDR3 comprises 16 residues. The CDR3 protein is CAISEVGLAGGREQYF. CDR3 nucleotides: TGTGCCATCAGTGAGGTAGGGCTAGCGGGAGGTCGGGAGCAGTACTTC.

The V gene is TRBV4-3, the J gene TRBJ2-1; 8 bases align to TRBD2. The CDR3 loop spans 16 amino acids. Germline values: CDR1 LGHNA, CDR2 YSLEER. Germline trimming cut 0 bases from V and 7 bases from J; bases unmatched to any gene: 8. CDR3 nucleotides: TGCGCCAGCAGCCAAGATTCGGCGGGAGGCCGGAATGAGCAGTTCTTC. Protein sequence: CASSQDSAGGRNEQFF.

This clone occurred a few times. An end of the junction does not agree with germline; a read error may underlie this. J is TRBJ1-1 and V is TRBV28; no clear D gene. Germline CDR1 is MDHEN and CDR2 is SYDVKM. This CDR3 contains 13 residues. CDR3 nucleotide sequence: TGTGCCAGCACTTTAGTAAGGAACACTGAAGCTTTCTTT. The encoded protein is CASTLVRNTEAFF.

Regarding this clone: The sample carries other DNA sequences with the same CDR3. This chain connects TRBV9 to TRBJ2-1; 9 bases match TRBD1. The CDR3 consists of 16 residues. V trimming: 3 bases; J trimming: 0 bases; junction bases outside the gene matches: 4. The V gene's germline CDR1 is SGDLS and CDR2 YYNGEE. For the CDR3, the DNA is TGTGCCAGCAGCGCACAGGGGGCGAGCTCCTACAATGAGCAGTTCTTC. It specifies CASSAQGASSYNEQFF.